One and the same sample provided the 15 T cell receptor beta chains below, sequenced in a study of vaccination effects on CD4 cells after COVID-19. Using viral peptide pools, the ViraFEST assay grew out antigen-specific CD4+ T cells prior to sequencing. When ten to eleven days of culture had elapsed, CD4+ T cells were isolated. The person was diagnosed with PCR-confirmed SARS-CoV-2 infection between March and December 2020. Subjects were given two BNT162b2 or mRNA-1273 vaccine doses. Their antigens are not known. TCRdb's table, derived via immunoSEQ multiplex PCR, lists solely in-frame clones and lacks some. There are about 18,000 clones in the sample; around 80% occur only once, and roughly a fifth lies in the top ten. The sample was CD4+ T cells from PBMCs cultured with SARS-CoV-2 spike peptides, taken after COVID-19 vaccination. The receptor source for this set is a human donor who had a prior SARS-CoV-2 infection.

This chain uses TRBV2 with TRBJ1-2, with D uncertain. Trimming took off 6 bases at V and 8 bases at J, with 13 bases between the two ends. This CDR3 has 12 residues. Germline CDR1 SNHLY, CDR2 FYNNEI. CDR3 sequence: CASSSNGEGYTF. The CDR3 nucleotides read TGTGCCAGCAGCTCTAATGGGGAGGGCTACACCTTC.

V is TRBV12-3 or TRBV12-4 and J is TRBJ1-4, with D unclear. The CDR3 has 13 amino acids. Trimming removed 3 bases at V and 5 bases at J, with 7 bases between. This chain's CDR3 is CASSFSGNEKLFF. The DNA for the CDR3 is TGTGCCAGCAGTTTTTCCGGGAATGAAAAACTGTTTTTT.

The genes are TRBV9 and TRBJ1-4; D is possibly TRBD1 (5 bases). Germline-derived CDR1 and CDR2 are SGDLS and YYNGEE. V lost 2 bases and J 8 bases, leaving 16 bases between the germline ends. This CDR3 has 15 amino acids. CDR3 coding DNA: TGTGCCAGCAGCGTTTCAGGGACCTTTGACGAAAAACTGTTTTTT. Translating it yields CASSVSGTFDEKLFF.

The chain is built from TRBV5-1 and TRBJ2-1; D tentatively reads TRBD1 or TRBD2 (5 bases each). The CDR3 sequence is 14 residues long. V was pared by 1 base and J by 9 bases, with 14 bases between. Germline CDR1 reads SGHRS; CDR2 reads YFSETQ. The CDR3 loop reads CASSLWDPFGEQFF. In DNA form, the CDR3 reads TGCGCCAGCAGCTTGTGGGACCCCTTCGGTGAGCAGTTCTTC.

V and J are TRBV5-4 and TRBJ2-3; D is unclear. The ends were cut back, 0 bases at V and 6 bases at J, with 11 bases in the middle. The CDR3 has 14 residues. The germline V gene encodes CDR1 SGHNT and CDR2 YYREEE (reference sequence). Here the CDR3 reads CASSLVGGPDTQYF. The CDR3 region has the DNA TGTGCCAGCAGCTTGGTGGGTGGCCCGGATACGCAGTATTTT.

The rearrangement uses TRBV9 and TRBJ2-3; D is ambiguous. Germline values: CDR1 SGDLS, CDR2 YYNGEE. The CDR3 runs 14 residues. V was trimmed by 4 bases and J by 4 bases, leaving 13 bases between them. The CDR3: CASSLSTGADTQYF. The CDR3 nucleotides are TGTGCCAGCAGCCTGTCGACCGGTGCAGATACGCAGTATTTT.

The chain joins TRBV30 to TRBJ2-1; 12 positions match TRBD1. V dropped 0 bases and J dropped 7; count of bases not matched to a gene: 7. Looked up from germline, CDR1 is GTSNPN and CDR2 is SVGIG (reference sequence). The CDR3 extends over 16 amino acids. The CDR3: CAWSVLGQGAQNEQFF. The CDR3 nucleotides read TGTGCCTGGAGTGTTTTGGGACAGGGGGCGCAAAATGAGCAGTTCTTC. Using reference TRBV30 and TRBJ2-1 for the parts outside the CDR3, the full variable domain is SQTIHQWPATLVQPVGSPLSLECTVEGTSNPNLYWYRQAAGRGLQLLFYSVGIGQISSEVPQNLSASRPQDRQFILSSKKLLLSDSGFYLCAWSVLGQGAQNEQFFGPGTRLTVL.

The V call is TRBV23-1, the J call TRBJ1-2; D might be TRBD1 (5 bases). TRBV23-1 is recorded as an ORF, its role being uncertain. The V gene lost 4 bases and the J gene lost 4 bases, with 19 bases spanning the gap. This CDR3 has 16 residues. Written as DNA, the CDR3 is TGCGCCAGCAGTCGCGTGTGTGGCAGGGCGTTCTATGGCTACACCTTC. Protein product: CASSRVCGRAFYGYTF.

The CDR3 loop is CSAALETQYF. Here the CDR3 DNA reads TGCAGTGCTGCCCTGGAGACCCAGTACTTC. The rearrangement links TRBV20-1 to TRBJ2-5; D is unresolved. The CDR3 contains 10 residues. The germline V gene has CDR1 DFQATT and CDR2 SNEGSKA (reference sequence). V lost 5 bases and J lost 5, with 6 bases in between.

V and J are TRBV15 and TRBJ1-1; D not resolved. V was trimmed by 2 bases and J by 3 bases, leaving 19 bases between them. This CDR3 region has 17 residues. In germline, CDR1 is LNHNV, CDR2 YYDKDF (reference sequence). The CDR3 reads CATSRTPTRTGDTEAFF. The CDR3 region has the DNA TGTGCCACCAGCAGAACGCCTACCCGGACGGGCGACACTGAAGCTTTCTTT.

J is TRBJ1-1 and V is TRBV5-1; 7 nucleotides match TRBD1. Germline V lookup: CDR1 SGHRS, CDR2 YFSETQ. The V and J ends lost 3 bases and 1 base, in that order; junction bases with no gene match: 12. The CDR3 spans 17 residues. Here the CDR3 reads CASSYGQELTSNTEAFF. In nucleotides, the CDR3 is TGCGCCAGCAGCTACGGACAGGAGCTGACCTCGAACACTGAAGCTTTCTTT. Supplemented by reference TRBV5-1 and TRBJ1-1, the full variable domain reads KAGVTQTPRYLIKTRGQQVTLSCSPISGHRSVSWYQQTPGQGLQFLFEYFSETQRNKGNFPGRFSGRQFSNSRSEMNVSTLELGDSALYLCASSYGQELTSNTEAFFGQGTRLTVV.

The CDR3 DNA sequence: TGTGCCATCAGTGATTGGAGGACAGGGAGGGAAGGCTACACCTTC. Residues: CAISDWRTGREGYTF. The rearrangement joins TRBV10-3 to TRBJ1-2; 8 nucleotides match TRBD1. Trimming removed 3 bases from V and 8 bases from J; junction bases left unmatched: 11. The CDR3 consists of 15 residues. From germline, CDR1 is ENHRY and CDR2 SYGVKD.

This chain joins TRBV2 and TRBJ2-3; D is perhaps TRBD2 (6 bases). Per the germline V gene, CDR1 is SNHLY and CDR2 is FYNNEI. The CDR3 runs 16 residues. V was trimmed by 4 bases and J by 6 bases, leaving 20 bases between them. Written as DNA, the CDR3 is TGTGCCAGCAGTGGCGGCGGGATAGGCTTTATGGATACGCAGTATTTT. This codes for CASSGGGIGFMDTQYF.

CDR3 nucleotide sequence: TGTGCCAGCAGCTTAGAGGGACTAGTATACGAGCAGTACTTC. It translates to CASSLEGLVYEQYF. The V call is TRBV7-2, the J call TRBJ2-7; 8 bases fit TRBD2. CDR1 is SGHTA and CDR2 is FQGNSA in the germline V gene. With 1 base clipped from V and 4 bases from J, the junction kept 3 bases outside the gene matches. CDR3 length: 14 amino acids.

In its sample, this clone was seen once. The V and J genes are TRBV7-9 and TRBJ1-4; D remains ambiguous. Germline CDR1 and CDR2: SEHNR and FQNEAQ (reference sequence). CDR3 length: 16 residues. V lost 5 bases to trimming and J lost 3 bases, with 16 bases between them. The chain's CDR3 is CASSTWNRGANEKLFF. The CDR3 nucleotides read TGTGCCAGCAGCACCTGGAACCGTGGAGCTAATGAAAAACTGTTTTTT.